This T cell receptor (beta chain) comes out of a study of blood T cells in healthy people across ages. Study as a whole: With template switching, about one barcoded beta molecule was captured per two T cells. Study-level findings and limits: PBMCs were not sorted, which prevented a conclusive comparison of naive versus antigen-experienced cells.

Next came a second PCR, run for about 7 to 12 cycles, which used a sample-barcoded 5' primer along with a J-beta primer mix. Samples each returned at least 2.5 million CDR3-containing paired-end reads. MiXCR was run by TCRdb on the 5' RACE reads, yielding one entry per CDR3 protein. Altogether hundreds of thousands of distinct CDR3 sequences are present, more than 45% being singletons, with the ten largest covering roughly 22%. This clonotype turned up a few times. The antigen remains undetermined. The V and J ends lost 7 bases and 1 base, in that order; junction bases with no gene match: 9. Per germline, CDR1 SNHLY and CDR2 FYNNEI. This CDR3 contains 15 residues.

This TCR came from a man aged 30-40 years in good health. V usage is TRBV2 and J usage is TRBJ1-1, with 7 bases lining up with TRBD1. The specimen sequenced was blood. This chain's CDR3 is CASTGMGQKNTEAFF. The CDR3, as DNA: TGTGCCAGCACCGGGATGGGACAGAAGAACACTGAAGCTTTCTTT.